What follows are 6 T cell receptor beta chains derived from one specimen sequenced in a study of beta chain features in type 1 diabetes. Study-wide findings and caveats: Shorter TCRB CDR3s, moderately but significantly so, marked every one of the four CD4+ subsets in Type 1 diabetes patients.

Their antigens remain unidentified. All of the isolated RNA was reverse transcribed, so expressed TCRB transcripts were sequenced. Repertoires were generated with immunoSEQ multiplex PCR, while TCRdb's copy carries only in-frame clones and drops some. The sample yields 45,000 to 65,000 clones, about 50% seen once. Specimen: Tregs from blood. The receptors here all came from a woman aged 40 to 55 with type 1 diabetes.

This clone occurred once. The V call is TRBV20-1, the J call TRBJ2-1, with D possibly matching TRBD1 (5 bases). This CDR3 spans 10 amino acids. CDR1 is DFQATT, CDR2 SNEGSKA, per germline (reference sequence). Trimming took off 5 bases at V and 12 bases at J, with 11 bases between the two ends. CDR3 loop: CSAYRNSQFF. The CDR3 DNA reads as TGCAGTGCTTACAGGAACTCGCAGTTCTTC.

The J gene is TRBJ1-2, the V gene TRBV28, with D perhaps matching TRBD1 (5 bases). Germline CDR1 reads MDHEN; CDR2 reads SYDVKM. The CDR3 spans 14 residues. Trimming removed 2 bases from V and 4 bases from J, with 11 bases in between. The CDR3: CASSLPRVVYGYTF. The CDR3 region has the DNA TGTGCCAGCAGTTTACCCAGGGTGGTCTATGGCTACACCTTC.

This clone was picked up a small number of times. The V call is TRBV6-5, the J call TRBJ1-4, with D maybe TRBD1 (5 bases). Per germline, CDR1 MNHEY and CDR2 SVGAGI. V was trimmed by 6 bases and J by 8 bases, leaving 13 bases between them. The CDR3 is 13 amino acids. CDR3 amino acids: CASRPDIREKLFF. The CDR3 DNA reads TGTGCCAGCAGACCGGACATAAGAGAAAAACTGTTTTTT.

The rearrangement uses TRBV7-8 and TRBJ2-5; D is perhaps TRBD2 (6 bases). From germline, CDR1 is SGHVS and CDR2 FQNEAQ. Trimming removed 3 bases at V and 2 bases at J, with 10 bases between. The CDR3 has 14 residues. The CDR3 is CASSLAGTQETQYF. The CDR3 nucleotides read TGTGCCAGCAGCTTGGCCGGGACTCAAGAGACCCAGTACTTC.

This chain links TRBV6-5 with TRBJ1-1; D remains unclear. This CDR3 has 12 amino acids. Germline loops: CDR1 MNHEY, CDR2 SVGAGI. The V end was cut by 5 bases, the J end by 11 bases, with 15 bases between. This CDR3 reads CASSIGRSVAFF. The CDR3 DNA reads TGTGCCAGCAGTATAGGGAGGTCGGTGGCTTTCTTT.

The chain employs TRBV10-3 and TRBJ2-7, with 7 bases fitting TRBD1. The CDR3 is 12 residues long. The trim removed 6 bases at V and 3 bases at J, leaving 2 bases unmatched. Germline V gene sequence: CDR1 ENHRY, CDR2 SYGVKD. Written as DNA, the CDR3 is TGTGCCATCAGACGGGACAGCTACGAGCAGTACTTC. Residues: CAIRRDSYEQYF.